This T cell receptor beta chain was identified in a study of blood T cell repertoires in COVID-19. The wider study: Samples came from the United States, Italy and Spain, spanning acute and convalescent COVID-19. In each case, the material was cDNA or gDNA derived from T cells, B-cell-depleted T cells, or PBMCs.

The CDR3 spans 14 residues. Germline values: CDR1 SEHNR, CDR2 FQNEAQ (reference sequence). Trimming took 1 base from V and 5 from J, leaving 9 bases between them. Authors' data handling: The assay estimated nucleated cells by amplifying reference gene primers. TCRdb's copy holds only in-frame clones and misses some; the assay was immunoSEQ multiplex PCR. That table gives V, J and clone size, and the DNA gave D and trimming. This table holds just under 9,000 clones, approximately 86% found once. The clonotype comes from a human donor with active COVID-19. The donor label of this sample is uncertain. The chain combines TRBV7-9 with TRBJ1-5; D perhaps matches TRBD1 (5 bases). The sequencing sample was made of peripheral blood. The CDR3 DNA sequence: TGTGCCAGCAGCTTAGGCCGGGGGGATCAGCCCCAGCATTTT. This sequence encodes CASSLGRGDQPQHF. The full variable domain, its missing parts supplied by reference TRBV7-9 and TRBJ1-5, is DTGVSQNPRHKITKRGQNVTFRCDPISEHNRLYWYRQTLGQGPEFLTYFQNEAQLEKSRLLSDRFSAERPKGSFSTLEIQRTEQGDSAMYLCASSLGRGDQPQHFGDGTRLSIL.